Listed here is a single T cell receptor beta chain. The antigen it binds to is not known. Qualities for individual bases were not recorded, and no much larger clone is one base off. Cut back by 4 bases and 0 bases, the V and J ends lie 9 bases apart. As encoded in the germline V gene, CDR1 is SQVTM while CDR2 is ANQGSEA. Measured from the cysteine to the phenylalanine, the CDR3 is 13 residues long. Of the read, only the CDR3 DNA is kept; its 39 bases are in frame from base 1. This sample was taken from a study of control samples from healthy donors and cancer patients (dated by TCRdb to 2018 to 2021). Libraries were constructed by the immunoSEQ multiplex PCR assay. This immuneACCESS table, as held by TCRdb, lists in-frame sequences with V and J called but not all clones. Of the missing ones, under half trace to an unresolved V gene in checked studies; the others have no known cause. The sample table holds more than 150,000 clones, of which about 90% were seen once. Roughly 0.64% of the sample goes to the ten largest clones.

The V gene is TRBV29-1 and the J gene is TRBJ1-1; D gene: possibly TRBD1, on 6 matching bases. Sequenced sample: blood. The TCR comes from a woman in her twenties or thirties in good health. The CDR3 in this case is CSVVRGLNTEAFF. Here is the DNA: TGCAGCGTTGTGCGGGGGCTGAACACTGAAGCTTTCTTT.